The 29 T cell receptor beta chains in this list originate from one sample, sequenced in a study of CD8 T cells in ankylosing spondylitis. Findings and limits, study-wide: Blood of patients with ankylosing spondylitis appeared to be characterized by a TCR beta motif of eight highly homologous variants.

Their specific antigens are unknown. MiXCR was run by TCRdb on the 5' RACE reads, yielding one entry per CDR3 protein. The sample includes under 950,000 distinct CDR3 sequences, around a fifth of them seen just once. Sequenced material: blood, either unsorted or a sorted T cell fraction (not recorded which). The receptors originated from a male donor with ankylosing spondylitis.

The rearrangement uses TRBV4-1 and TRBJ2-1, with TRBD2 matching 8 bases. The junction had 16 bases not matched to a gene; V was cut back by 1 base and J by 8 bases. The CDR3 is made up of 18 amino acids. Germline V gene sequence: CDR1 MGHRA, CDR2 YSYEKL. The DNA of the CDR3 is TGCGCCAGCAGCCAAGCTCCGACAATAGCGGGGTTTGGCGATGAGCAGTTCTTC. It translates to CASSQAPTIAGFGDEQFF.

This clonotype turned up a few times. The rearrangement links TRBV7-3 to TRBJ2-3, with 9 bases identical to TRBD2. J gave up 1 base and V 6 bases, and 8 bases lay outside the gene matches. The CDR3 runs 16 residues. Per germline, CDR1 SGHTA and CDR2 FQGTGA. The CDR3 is CASSPSSGGRTDTQYF. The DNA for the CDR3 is TGTGCCAGCAGTCCATCAAGCGGGGGGCGCACAGATACGCAGTATTTT.

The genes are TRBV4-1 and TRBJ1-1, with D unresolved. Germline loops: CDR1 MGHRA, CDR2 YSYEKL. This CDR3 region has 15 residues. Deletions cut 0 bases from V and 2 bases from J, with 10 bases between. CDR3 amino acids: CASSQESGINTEAFF. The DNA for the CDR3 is TGCGCCAGCAGCCAAGAGAGCGGAATAAACACTGAAGCTTTCTTT.

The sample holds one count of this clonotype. CDR3 loop: CASSQAGVRPGNTIYF. CDR3 DNA: TGTGCCAGCAGCCAAGCGGGGGTCCGGCCGGGAAACACCATATATTTT. The chain is built from TRBV14 and TRBJ1-3; D may be TRBD1 (5 bases). The CDR3 covers 16 residues. V was shortened by 1 base and J by 4 bases, with 14 bases between the two germline ends. CDR1 and CDR2 (germline): SGHDN, FVKESK.

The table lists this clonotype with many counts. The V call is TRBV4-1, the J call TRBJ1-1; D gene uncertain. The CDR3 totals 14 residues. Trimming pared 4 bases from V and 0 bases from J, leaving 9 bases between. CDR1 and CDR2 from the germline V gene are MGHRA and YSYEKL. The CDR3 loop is CASSPRDLNTEAFF. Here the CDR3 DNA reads TGCGCCAGCAGCCCCAGAGACCTGAACACTGAAGCTTTCTTT.

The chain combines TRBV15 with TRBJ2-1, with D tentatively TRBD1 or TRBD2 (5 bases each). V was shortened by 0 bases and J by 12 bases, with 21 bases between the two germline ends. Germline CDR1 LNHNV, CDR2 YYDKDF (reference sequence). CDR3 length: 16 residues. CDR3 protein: CATSRDLGVNVRGQFF. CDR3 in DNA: TGTGCCACCAGCAGAGATCTGGGGGTCAACGTTAGGGGGCAGTTCTTC.

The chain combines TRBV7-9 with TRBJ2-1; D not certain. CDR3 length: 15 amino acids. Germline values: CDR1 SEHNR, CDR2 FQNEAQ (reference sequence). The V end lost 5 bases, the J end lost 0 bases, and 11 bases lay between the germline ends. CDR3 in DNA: TGTGCCAGCAGCCACCCCCCGAGCTCCTACAATGAGCAGTTCTTC. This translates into CASSHPPSSYNEQFF.

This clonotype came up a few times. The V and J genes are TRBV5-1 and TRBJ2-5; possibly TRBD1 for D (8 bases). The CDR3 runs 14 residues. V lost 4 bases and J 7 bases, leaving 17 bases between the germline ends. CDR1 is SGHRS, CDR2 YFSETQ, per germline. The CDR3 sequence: CASSTLTGEGTQYF. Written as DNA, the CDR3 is TGCGCCAGCAGCACACTGACAGGGGAGGGGACCCAGTACTTC.

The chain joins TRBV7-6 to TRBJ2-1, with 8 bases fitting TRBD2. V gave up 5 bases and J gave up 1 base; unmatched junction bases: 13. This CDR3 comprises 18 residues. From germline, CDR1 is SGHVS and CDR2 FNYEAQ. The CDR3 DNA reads TGTGCCAGCAGCCCGCTCTCCAGCGGGAGTTTTTCCTACAATGAGCAGTTCTTC. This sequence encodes CASSPLSSGSFSYNEQFF.

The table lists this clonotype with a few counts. The CDR3 DNA is TGCAGTGCCTCCGTGACCTACGAGCAGTACTTC. This sequence encodes CSASVTYEQYF. The rearrangement uses TRBV20-1 and TRBJ2-7, with no clear D. V was shortened by 6 bases and J by 2 bases, with 8 bases between the two germline ends. CDR3 length: 11 residues. CDR1 DFQATT and CDR2 SNEGSKA come from the germline V gene (reference sequence).

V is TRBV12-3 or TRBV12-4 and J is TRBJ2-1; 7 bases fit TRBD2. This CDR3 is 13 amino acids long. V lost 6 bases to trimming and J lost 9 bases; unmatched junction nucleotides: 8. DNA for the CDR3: TGTGCCAGCAGAGGACTAGAGGTGGCTGAGCAGTTCTTC. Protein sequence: CASRGLEVAEQFF.

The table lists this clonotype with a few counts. CDR3 sequence (DNA): TGTGCCAGCAGGGGGTGGGTGGGGGAGAGTGATGAGCAGTTCTTC. It is translated as CASRGWVGESDEQFF. The chain couples TRBV12-3 or TRBV12-4 to TRBJ2-1; the D gene could be TRBD1 or TRBD2 (5 bases each). The CDR3 spans 15 residues. The ends were cut back, 6 bases at V and 8 bases at J, with 20 bases in the middle.

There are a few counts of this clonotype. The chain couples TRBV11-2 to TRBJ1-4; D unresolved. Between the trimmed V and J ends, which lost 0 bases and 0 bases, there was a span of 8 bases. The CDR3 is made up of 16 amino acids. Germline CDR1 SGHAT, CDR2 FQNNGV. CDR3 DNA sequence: TGTGCCAGCAGCTTAGAGGTGGCTGCAACTAATGAAAAACTGTTTTTT. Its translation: CASSLEVAATNEKLFF. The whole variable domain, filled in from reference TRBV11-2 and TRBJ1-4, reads EAGVAQSPRYKIIEKRQSVAFWCNPISGHATLYWYQQILGQGPKLLIQFQNNGVVDDSQLPKDRFSAERLKGVDSTLKIQPAKLEDSAVYLCASSLEVAATNEKLFFGSGTQLSVL.

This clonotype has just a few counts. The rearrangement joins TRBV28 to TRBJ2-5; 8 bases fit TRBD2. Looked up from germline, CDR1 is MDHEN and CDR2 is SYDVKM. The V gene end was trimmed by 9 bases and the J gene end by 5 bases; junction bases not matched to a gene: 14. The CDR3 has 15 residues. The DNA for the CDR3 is TGTGCCAGTTCTACAGCGGGAGAAGTCAAGGAGACCCAGTACTTC. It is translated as CASSTAGEVKETQYF.

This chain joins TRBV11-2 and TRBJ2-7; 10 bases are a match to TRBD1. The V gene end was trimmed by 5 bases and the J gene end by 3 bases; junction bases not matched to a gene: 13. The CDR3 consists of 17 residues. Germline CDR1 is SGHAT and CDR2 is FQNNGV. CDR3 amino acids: CASSPRTGGIPDYEQYF. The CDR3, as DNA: TGTGCCAGCAGCCCCCGGACAGGGGGAATTCCCGACTACGAGCAGTACTTC.

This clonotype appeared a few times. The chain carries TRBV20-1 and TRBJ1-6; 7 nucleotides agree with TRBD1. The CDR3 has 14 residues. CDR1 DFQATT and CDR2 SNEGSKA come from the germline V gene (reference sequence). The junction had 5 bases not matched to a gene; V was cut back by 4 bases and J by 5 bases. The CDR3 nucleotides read TGCAGTGCTACAGGGGGGTCAGATAATTCACCCCTCCACTTT. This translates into CSATGGSDNSPLHF.

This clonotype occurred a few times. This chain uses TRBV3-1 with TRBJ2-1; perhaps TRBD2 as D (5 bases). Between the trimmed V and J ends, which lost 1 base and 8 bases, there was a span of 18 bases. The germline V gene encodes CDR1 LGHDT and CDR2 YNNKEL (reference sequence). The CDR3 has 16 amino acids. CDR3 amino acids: CASSQAPVGSRYEQFF. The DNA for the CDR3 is TGTGCCAGCAGCCAAGCCCCCGTGGGGAGCAGGTATGAGCAGTTCTTC.

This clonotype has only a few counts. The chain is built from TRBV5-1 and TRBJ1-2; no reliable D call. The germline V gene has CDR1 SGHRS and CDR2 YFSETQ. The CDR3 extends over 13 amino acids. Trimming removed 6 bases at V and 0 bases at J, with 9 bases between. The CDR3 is CASTGGTNYGYTF. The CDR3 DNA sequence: TGCGCCAGCACCGGCGGGACTAACTATGGCTACACCTTC.

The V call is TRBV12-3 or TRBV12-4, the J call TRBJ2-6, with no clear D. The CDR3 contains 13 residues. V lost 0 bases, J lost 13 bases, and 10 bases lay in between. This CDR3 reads CASSLARASVLTF. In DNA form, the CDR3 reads TGTGCCAGCAGTTTAGCCCGCGCGAGTGTCCTGACTTTC.

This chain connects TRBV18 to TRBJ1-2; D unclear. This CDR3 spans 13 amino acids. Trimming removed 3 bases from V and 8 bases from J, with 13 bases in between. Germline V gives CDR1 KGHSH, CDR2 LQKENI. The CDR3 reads CASSPAGVWGYTF. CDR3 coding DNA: TGTGCCAGCTCACCGGCAGGTGTATGGGGCTACACCTTC.

The CDR3 DNA sequence: TGTGCCAGCAGGCGCCCACAGGGAACCAACTATGGCTACACCTTC. The encoded protein is CASRRPQGTNYGYTF. The V gene is TRBV6-1, the J gene TRBJ1-2; TRBD1 is a possible D gene (6 bases). Trimming cost V 6 bases and J 2 bases, with 16 bases left between them. The V gene's germline CDR1 is MNHNS and CDR2 SASEGT. This CDR3 region has 15 residues.

CDR3: CASSYGDSDTQYF. The CDR3 DNA reads as TGTGCCAGCAGTTACGGGGACTCAGATACGCAGTATTTT. The V call is TRBV6-6, the J call TRBJ2-3, with TRBD2 as a possible D gene (6 bases). CDR3 length equals 13 residues. In germline, CDR1 is MNHNY, CDR2 SVGAGI (reference sequence). V gave up 2 bases and J gave up 4 bases, with 7 bases separating them.

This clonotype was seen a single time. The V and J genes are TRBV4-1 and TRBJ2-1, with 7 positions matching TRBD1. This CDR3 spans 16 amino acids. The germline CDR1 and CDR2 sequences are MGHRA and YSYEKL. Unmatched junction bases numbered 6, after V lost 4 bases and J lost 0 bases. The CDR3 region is CASSPEGASSYNEQFF. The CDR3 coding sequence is TGCGCCAGCAGCCCTGAGGGGGCTAGCTCCTACAATGAGCAGTTCTTC.

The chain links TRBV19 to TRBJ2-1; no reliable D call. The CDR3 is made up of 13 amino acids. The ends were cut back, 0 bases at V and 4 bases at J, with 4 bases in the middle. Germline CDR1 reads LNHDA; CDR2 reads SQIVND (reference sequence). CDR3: CASSIDLYNEQFF. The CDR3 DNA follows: TGTGCCAGTAGTATAGATCTATACAATGAGCAGTTCTTC. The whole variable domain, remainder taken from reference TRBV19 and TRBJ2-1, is DGGITQSPKYLFRKEGQNVTLSCEQNLNHDAMYWYRQDPGQGLRLIYYSQIVNDFQKGDIAEGYSVSREKKESFPLTVTSAQKNPTAFYLCASSIDLYNEQFFGPGTRLTVL.

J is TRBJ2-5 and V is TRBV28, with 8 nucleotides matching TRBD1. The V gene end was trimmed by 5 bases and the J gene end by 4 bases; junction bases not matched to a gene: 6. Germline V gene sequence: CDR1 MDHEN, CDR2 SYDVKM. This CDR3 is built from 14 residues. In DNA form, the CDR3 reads TGTGCCAGCAGTACCCGACAGGGGATAGAGACCCAGTACTTC. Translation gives CASSTRQGIETQYF.

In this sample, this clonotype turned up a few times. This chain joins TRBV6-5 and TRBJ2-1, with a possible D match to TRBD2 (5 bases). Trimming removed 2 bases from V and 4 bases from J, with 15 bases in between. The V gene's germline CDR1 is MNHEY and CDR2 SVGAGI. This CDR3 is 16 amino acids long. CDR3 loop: CASSYSTRHPYNEQFF. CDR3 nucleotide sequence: TGTGCCAGCAGTTACAGTACTAGACATCCTTACAATGAGCAGTTCTTC.

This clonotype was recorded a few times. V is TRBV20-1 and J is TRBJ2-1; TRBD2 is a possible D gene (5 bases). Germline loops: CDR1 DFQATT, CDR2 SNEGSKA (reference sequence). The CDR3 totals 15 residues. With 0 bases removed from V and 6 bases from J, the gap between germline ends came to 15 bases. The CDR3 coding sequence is TGCAGTGCTAGAGATATAGGGCGGGCCTTCAATGAGCAGTTCTTC. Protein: CSARDIGRAFNEQFF.

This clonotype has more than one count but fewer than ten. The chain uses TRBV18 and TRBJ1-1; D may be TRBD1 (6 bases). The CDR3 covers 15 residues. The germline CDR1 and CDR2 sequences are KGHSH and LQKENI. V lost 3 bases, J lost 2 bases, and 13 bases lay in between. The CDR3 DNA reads TGTGCCAGCTCACCTCAAGGACAGAAAAACACTGAAGCTTTCTTT. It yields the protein CASSPQGQKNTEAFF.

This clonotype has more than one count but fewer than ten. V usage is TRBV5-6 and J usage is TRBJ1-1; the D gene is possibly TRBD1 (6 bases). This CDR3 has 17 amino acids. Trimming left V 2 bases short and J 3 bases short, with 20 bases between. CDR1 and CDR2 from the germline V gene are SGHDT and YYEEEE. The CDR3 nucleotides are TGTGCCAGCAGCTTTTACCAGGGGTCGAACCTCGACACTGAAGCTTTCTTT. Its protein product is CASSFYQGSNLDTEAFF.